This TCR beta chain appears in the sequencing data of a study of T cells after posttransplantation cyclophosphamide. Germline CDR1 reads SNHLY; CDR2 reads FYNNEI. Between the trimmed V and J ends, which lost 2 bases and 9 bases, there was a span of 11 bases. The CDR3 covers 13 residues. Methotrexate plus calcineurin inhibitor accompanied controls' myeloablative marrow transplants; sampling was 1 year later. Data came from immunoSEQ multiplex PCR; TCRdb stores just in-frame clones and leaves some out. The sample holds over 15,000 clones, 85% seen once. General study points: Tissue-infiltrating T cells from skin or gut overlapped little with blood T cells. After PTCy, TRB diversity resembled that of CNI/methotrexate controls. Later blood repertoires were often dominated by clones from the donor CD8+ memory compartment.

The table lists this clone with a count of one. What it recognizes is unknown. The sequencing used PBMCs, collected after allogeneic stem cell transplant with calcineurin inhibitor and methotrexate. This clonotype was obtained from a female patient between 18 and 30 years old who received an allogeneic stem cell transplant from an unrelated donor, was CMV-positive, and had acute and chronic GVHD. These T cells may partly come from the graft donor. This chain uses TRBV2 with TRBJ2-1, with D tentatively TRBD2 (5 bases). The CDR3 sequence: CASSESWAGEQFF. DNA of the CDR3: TGTGCCAGCAGTGAATCGTGGGCGGGTGAGCAGTTCTTC.